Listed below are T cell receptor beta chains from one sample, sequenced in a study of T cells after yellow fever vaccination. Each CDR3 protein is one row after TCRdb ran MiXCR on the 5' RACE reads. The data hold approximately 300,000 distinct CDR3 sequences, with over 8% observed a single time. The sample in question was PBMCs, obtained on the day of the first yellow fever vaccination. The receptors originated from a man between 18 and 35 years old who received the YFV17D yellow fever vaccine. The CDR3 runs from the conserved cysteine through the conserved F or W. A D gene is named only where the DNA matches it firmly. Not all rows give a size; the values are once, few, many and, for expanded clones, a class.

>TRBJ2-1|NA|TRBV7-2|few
CASSLYGPYNEQFF
TGTGCCAGCAGCTTATACGGCCCCTACAATGAGCAGTTCTTC
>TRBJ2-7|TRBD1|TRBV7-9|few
CASSSNPGTGVLEDEQYF
TGTGCCAGCAGCTCAAACCCCGGGACAGGGGTCCTTGAGGACGAGCAGTACTTC
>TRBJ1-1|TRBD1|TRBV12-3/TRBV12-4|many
CASSPRGFNTEAFF
TGTGCCAGCAGCCCCAGGGGGTTTAACACTGAAGCTTTCTTT
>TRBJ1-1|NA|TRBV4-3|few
CASSQDPAPSRASTEAFF
TGCGCCAGCAGCCAAGATCCGGCCCCCTCAAGGGCCTCCACTGAAGCTTTCTTT
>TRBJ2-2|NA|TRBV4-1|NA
CASSQGRPVILRNTGELFF
TGCGCCAGCAGCCAAGGCCGCCCCGTGATCTTGAGAAACACCGGGGAGCTGTTTTTT
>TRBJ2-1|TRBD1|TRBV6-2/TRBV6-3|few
CASQRDRGNEQFF
TGTGCCAGCCAGCGAGACAGGGGGAATGAGCAGTTCTTC
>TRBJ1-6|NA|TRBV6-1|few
CASSLTQKDTPLHF
TGTGCCAGCAGTCTGACACAAAAGGATACCCCCCTCCACTTT
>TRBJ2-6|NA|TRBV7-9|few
CASSLALGVGANVLTF
TGTGCCAGCAGCTTAGCGCTGGGGGTCGGGGCCAACGTCCTGACTTTC
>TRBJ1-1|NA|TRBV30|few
CAWRGAGWTEAFF
TGTGCCTGGAGGGGGGCAGGGTGGACTGAAGCTTTCTTT
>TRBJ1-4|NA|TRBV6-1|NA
CASRKKGRGYEKLFF
TGTGCCAGCAGAAAAAAGGGACGAGGGTATGAAAAACTGTTTTTT
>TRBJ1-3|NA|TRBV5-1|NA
CASSLQGFGNTIYF
TGCGCCAGCAGCTTGCAAGGATTCGGAAACACCATATATTTT
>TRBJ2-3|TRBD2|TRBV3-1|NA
CASSPGGSPDTQYF
TGTGCCAGCAGCCCGGGGGGGTCTCCAGATACGCAGTATTTT
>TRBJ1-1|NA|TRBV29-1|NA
CSVEESPNTEAFF
TGCAGCGTTGAAGAGTCCCCTAACACTGAAGCTTTCTTT
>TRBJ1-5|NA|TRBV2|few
CASSEPGVGQPQHF
TGTGCCAGCAGTGAACCAGGGGTGGGTCAGCCCCAGCATTTT
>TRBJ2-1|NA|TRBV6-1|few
CASSSPRGAYNEQFF
TGTGCCAGCAGCTCCCCCAGGGGAGCCTACAATGAGCAGTTCTTC
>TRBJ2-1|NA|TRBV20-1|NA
CSAGRGRGYNEQFF
TGCAGTGCGGGCAGGGGACGGGGTTACAATGAGCAGTTCTTC
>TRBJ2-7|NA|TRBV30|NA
CAWSVDVPISYEQYF
TGTGCCTGGAGTGTAGACGTTCCGATCTCCTACGAGCAGTACTTC
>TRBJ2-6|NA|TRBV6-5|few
CASSYLGAGGANVLTF
TGTGCCAGCAGTTACCTCGGGGCGGGCGGGGCCAACGTCCTGACTTTC
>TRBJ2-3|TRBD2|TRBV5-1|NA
CASTPGGTSGSTDTQYF
TGCGCCAGCACCCCTGGGGGGACTAGCGGTAGCACAGATACGCAGTATTTT
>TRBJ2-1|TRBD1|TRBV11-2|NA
CASSYPGDRGGEQFF
TGTGCCAGCAGCTACCCCGGGGACAGGGGAGGGGAGCAGTTCTTC
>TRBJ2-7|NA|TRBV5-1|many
CASTPGLLGEQYF
TGCGCCAGTACACCGGGACTCCTTGGCGAGCAGTACTTC
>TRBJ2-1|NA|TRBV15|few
CATSRDYLTEQFF
TGTGCCACCAGCAGAGATTACTTAACTGAGCAGTTCTTC
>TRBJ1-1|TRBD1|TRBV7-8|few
CASSQDRGRYTEAFF
TGTGCCAGCAGCCAAGACAGGGGCCGGTACACTGAAGCTTTCTTT
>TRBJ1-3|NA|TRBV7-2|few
CASSVNSDGNTIYF
TGTGCCAGCAGCGTAAACAGTGATGGAAACACCATATATTTT
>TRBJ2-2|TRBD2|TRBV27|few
CASSLTPGLTMTGELFF
TGTGCCAGCAGTTTAACTCCGGGACTAACGATGACCGGGGAGCTGTTTTTT
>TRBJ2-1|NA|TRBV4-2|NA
CASSQDSDSRLVYNEQFF
TGTGCCAGCAGCCAAGATTCGGATTCCCGGCTTGTTTACAATGAGCAGTTCTTC
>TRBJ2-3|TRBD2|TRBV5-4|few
CASTSGTTTDTQYF
TGTGCCAGCACCTCCGGGACTACCACAGATACGCAGTATTTT
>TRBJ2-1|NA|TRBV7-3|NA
CASSFRGGAGYNEQFF
TGTGCCAGCAGCTTCCGTGGGGGGGCTGGCTACAATGAGCAGTTCTTC
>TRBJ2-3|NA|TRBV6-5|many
CASSYYQGVGTDTQYF
TGTGCCAGCAGTTACTACCAGGGTGTGGGCACAGATACGCAGTATTTT
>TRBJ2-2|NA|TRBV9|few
CASSVGSVNTGELFF
TGTGCCAGCAGCGTAGGATCGGTGAACACCGGGGAGCTGTTTTTT
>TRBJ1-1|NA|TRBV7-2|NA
CASSDYRPETEAFF
TGTGCCAGCAGCGACTACCGGCCAGAAACTGAAGCTTTCTTT
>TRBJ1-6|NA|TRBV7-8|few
CASSLGTVDSNSPLHF
TGTGCCAGCAGCTTAGGGACAGTTGATTCGAATTCACCCCTCCACTTT
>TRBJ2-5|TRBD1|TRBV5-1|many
CASSRQGQETQYF
TGCGCCAGCAGCCGACAGGGGCAAGAGACCCAGTACTTC
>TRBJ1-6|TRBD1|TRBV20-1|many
CSAKPGQDTPLHF
TGCAGTGCGAAGCCGGGACAGGACACACCCCTCCACTTT
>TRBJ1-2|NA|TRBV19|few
CASSIASSGLGYTF
TGTGCCAGTAGTATTGCCTCTTCTGGCCTCGGCTACACCTTC
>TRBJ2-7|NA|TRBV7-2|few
CASSLFANPIEQYF
TGTGCCAGCAGCTTATTCGCGAACCCGATCGAGCAGTACTTC
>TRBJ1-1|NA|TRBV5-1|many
CASSDTEAFF
TGCGCCAGCTCAGACACTGAAGCTTTCTTT
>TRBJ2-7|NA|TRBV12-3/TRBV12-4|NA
CASRGTYTGNEQYF
TGTGCCAGCAGGGGGACCTACACGGGTAACGAGCAGTACTTC
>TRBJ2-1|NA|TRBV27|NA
CVSKGGARPYNEQFF
TGTGTCAGCAAGGGGGGCGCCCGGCCCTACAATGAGCAGTTCTTC
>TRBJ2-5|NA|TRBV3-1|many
CASSQDAQGLTQYF
TGTGCCAGCAGCCAAGATGCACAGGGTCTTACCCAGTACTTC
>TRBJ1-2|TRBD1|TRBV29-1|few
CSVGQGVPQWDGYTF
TGCAGCGTTGGACAGGGGGTTCCCCAATGGGATGGCTACACCTTC